The following is a T cell receptor (beta chain) sequence with its context. The sample belongs to a study of T cell changes during pregnancy in multiple sclerosis. The table came from immunoSEQ multiplex PCR; TCRdb's copy has only in-frame clones and leaves some out. The sample holds roughly 40,000 clones; approximately 94% are singletons and the top ten take 1.7%. The CDR3 is 14 residues long. CDR1 MNHEY and CDR2 SVGAGI come from the germline V gene. Trimming took off 7 bases at V and 0 bases at J, with 12 bases between the two ends. This TCR derives from a female donor with multiple sclerosis, enrolled in a pregnancy study. The sequences come from peripheral blood, collected in the third trimester of pregnancy. The chain recombines TRBV6-5 with TRBJ1-1, with a tentative D call TRBD1 (5 bases). CDR3 sequence: CASMGGMMNTEAFF. CDR3 coding DNA: TGTGCCAGCATGGGGGGTATGATGAACACTGAAGCTTTCTTT.